This TCR beta chain derives from a study of blood T cell repertoires in COVID-19. As for the study in general: T cells, B-cell-depleted T cells, or PBMCs provided the cDNA or gDNA that served as material.

The germline CDR1 and CDR2 sequences are MNHEY and SVGEGT. The ends lost 5 bases at V and 7 bases at J; junction bases unmatched: 11. This CDR3 has 16 amino acids. Assay: immunoSEQ multiplex PCR; the TCRdb copy retains only in-frame clones and omits some. This table has under 300,000 clones, approximately 91% appearing once. The source of this sequence is a woman in her thirties or forties who had recovered from COVID-19. The sequenced material came from peripheral blood. This sequence joins TRBV6-2 or TRBV6-3 and TRBJ1-5; TRBD1 aligns across 10 bases. CDR3 nucleotides: TGTGCCAGCAGTACCTATCGACAGGGGGCAAAACAGCCCCAGCATTTT. It codes for CASSTYRQGAKQPQHF.